This passage covers 26 T cell receptor beta chains from one sample sequenced in a study of blood T cell repertoires in COVID-19. The assay was immunoSEQ multiplex PCR, and TCRdb's table has in-frame clones only and misses some. Among some 160,000 clones listed, just under 85% were seen once. Sequenced: PBMCs or T cells enriched from blood (not recorded which). The receptor source for this set is a woman aged 35 to 49 who had recovered from COVID-19.

The table lists this clone with many counts. CDR3 amino acids: CAWSVSLAGEQFF. The CDR3 DNA reads TGTGCCTGGAGTGTATCCCTAGCGGGGGAGCAGTTCTTC. The V gene is TRBV30, the J gene TRBJ2-1; TRBD2 matches 9 bases. The CDR3 totals 13 residues. The junction had 4 bases not matched to a gene; V was cut back by 0 bases and J by 10 bases. Germline V gene data show CDR1 as GTSNPN and CDR2 as SVGIG (reference sequence).

This chain links TRBV19 with TRBJ2-5, with 7 positions matching TRBD2. V shed 7 bases, J shed 0 bases, and the junction held 8 bases outside the gene matches. The CDR3 spans 15 residues. Germline CDR1 LNHDA, CDR2 SQIVND (reference sequence). Here the CDR3 reads CASTPTGGYQETQYF. CDR3 bases: TGTGCCAGTACCCCTACCGGGGGGTACCAAGAGACCCAGTACTTC.

V gene TRBV21-1 combines with J gene TRBJ2-1; TRBD1 was called by the table and not checked on the DNA. TRBV21-1 is termed a pseudogene. The CDR3 loop spans 16 amino acids. The CDR3 nucleotides read TGTGCCAGCAGCAAAGCTCGGACAGGGAGGCTGAATGAGCAGTTCTTC. Translated: CASSKARTGRLNEQFF.

The rearrangement joins TRBV12-3 or TRBV12-4 to TRBJ2-2, with a possible D match to TRBD2 (5 bases). The V gene lost 3 bases and the J gene lost 4 bases, with 6 bases spanning the gap. The CDR3 contains 13 residues. Here the CDR3 DNA reads TGTGCCAGCAGTTTGAGGGCCACCGGGGAGCTGTTTTTT. The encoded protein is CASSLRATGELFF.

The V call is TRBV30, the J call TRBJ2-7; the D is unclear. The germline V and J ends were trimmed by 1 base and 4 bases, with 20 bases remaining between them. This CDR3 has 16 amino acids. Germline V gene sequence: CDR1 GTSNPN, CDR2 SVGIG (reference sequence). CDR3 loop: CAWSAEPARSKYEQYF. In nucleotides, the CDR3 is TGTGCCTGGAGTGCCGAGCCAGCGCGAAGTAAGTACGAGCAGTACTTC.

In its sample, this clone was seen once. The V and J genes are TRBV2 and TRBJ2-3; 7 positions match TRBD1. The ends lost 7 bases at V and 1 base at J; junction bases unmatched: 5. There are 14 residues in the CDR3. CDR1 and CDR2 from the germline V gene are SNHLY and FYNNEI. In DNA form, the CDR3 reads TGTGCCAGCAAGCACGGACAGGGCACAGATACGCAGTATTTT. Translation: CASKHGQGTDTQYF.

This chain connects TRBV15 to TRBJ2-1; tentative D call: TRBD2 (6 bases). V lost 0 bases to trimming and J lost 13 bases, with 16 bases between them. Germline V CDR1 and CDR2: LNHNV, YYDKDF (reference sequence). CDR3 length equals 14 residues. For the CDR3, the DNA is TGTGCCACCAGCAGAGATCGCACTAGCCTCGCTCAGTTCTTC. This gives the protein CATSRDRTSLAQFF.

The V call is TRBV15, the J call TRBJ2-1; 9 positions match TRBD1. J lost 10 bases, V lost 6 bases, and 7 bases had no gene match. The length of the CDR3 is 13 residues. Looked up from germline, CDR1 is LNHNV and CDR2 is YYDKDF (reference sequence). DNA for the CDR3: TGTGCCACCAGTGAGACAGGGGGACACGAGCAGTTCTTC. It specifies CATSETGGHEQFF.

The CDR3 DNA reads as TGTGCCAGCAGCTTAGGCTCTGATCAGCCCCAGCATTTT. Residues: CASSLGSDQPQHF. The chain carries TRBV13 and TRBJ1-5; D gene uncertain. This CDR3 is built from 13 residues. V was cut by 0 bases and J by 5 bases, with 5 bases left in between. Germline CDR1 and CDR2: PRHDT and FYEKMQ (reference sequence).

This clone came up a few times. This sample also contains other DNA sequences that code for the same CDR3. The chain employs TRBV5-6 and TRBJ2-7; D unresolved. Trimming left V 1 base short and J 5 bases short, with 7 bases between. Germline loops: CDR1 SGHDT, CDR2 YYEEEE. The CDR3 is 12 residues long. The CDR3 DNA reads as TGTGCCAGCAGCTTGTTGGCTGACGAGCAGTACTTC. Protein product: CASSLLADEQYF. Full variable domain (missing parts from reference TRBV5-6 and TRBJ2-7): DAGVTQSPTHLIKTRGQQVTLRCSPKSGHDTVSWYQQALGQGPQFIFQYYEEEERQRGNFPDRFSGHQFPNYSSELNVNALLLGDSALYLCASSLLADEQYFGPGTRLTVT.

The J gene is TRBJ1-6, the V gene TRBV4-2, with no clear D. CDR1 and CDR2 (germline): LGHNA, YNFKEQ. The CDR3 length is 13 residues. V was cut by 2 bases and J by 12 bases, with 11 bases left in between. The DNA of the CDR3 is TGTGCCAGCAGCCAAACAGCATCAAGACCCCTCCACTTT. Encoded protein: CASSQTASRPLHF.

The count of this clone is one. V is TRBV7-8 and J is TRBJ1-6, with D tentatively TRBD1 (6 bases). Trimming removed 3 bases at V and 6 bases at J, with 9 bases between. The CDR3 spans 14 residues. Germline CDR1 and CDR2: SGHVS and FQNEAQ. CDR3 sequence: CASSFGQLNSPLHF. The CDR3 bases are TGTGCCAGCAGCTTCGGACAGCTTAATTCACCCCTCCACTTT.

This clone was seen a few times. The chain joins TRBV7-9 to TRBJ2-7, with 7 bases identical to TRBD1. From germline, CDR1 is SEHNR and CDR2 FQNEAQ (reference sequence). This CDR3 region has 17 residues. The V segment lost 2 bases and the J segment 0 bases; nucleotides outside the gene matches: 10. The CDR3 protein is CASSLFPGTVSSYEQYF. The CDR3 bases are TGTGCCAGCAGCTTATTCCCAGGGACAGTTAGCTCCTACGAGCAGTACTTC.

The rearrangement links TRBV29-1 to TRBJ2-2; the match to TRBD2 covers 10 bases. With V trimmed by 4 bases and J by 0 bases, 14 bases remained unmatched. Germline assignment: CDR1 SQVTM and CDR2 ANQGSEA. CDR3 length: 19 residues. In DNA form, the CDR3 reads TGCAGCGTTGGACCCGGGGTAGCGGGGGGCTCCGCGAACACCGGGGAGCTGTTTTTT. This gives the protein CSVGPGVAGGSANTGELFF.

CDR3 bases: TGTGCCAGCAGTTTAGGGGAACAGGGAAAGCAGTTCTTC. This codes for CASSLGEQGKQFF. V gene TRBV12-3 or TRBV12-4 combines with J gene TRBJ2-1, with D tentatively TRBD1 (6 bases). Trimming shortened V by 1 base and J by 11 bases, and 12 bases separated the two germline ends. The CDR3 consists of 13 residues.

V usage is TRBV19 and J usage is TRBJ2-7; possible D gene TRBD2, 6 bases. This CDR3 spans 13 amino acids. Germline V gene lookup returns CDR1 LNHDA and CDR2 SQIVND (reference sequence). The ends were cut back, 4 bases at V and 7 bases at J, with 14 bases in the middle. The CDR3 loop reads CASSTSGVDEQYF. The CDR3 coding sequence is TGTGCCAGTAGTACCTCGGGAGTGGATGAGCAGTACTTC.

The chain carries TRBV9 and TRBJ1-1; tentatively, D is TRBD1 (6 bases). Trimming took 4 bases from V and 11 from J, leaving 18 bases between them. The CDR3 has 13 amino acids. CDR1 is SGDLS, CDR2 YYNGEE, per germline. The CDR3 is CASSTRQDEVAFF. The DNA for the CDR3 is TGTGCCAGCAGCACCCGACAGGACGAGGTGGCTTTCTTT.

V gene TRBV7-2 combines with J gene TRBJ2-5; D is unresolved. The CDR3 runs to 12 residues. The V and J ends lost 0 bases and 5 bases respectively, with 4 bases between them. Germline V CDR1 and CDR2: SGHTA, FQGNSA. CDR3 region: CASSLARETQYF. The CDR3 DNA follows: TGTGCCAGCAGCTTAGCGCGGGAGACCCAGTACTTC.

CDR3 sequence (DNA): TGTGCCAGCAGCAGCCCAGGGACAGGGATAGTAACTGAAGCTTTCTTT. Amino acids: CASSSPGTGIVTEAFF. This rearrangement joins TRBV25-1 to TRBJ1-1, with 9 bases identical to TRBD1. With 6 bases clipped from V and 5 bases from J, the junction kept 13 bases outside the gene matches. Per the germline V gene, CDR1 is MGHDK and CDR2 is SYGVNS. The CDR3 totals 16 residues.

In its sample, this clone was seen once. The rearrangement joins TRBV4-2 to TRBJ2-3; D may be TRBD2 (5 bases). The CDR3 spans 14 residues. The germline V gene has CDR1 LGHNA and CDR2 YNFKEQ. Deletions cut 10 bases from V and 1 base from J, with 15 bases between. Here the CDR3 reads CATAPMRGTDTQYF. For the CDR3, the DNA is TGTGCCACCGCGCCGATGAGGGGCACAGATACGCAGTATTTT.

The genes are TRBV6-2 or TRBV6-3 and TRBJ2-1; TRBD2 is a possible D gene (6 bases). V was pared by 2 bases and J by 12 bases, with 11 bases between. CDR1 and CDR2 (germline): MNHEY, SVGEGT. This CDR3 contains 12 residues. The CDR3 loop reads CASSYGGLGQFF. The CDR3 bases are TGTGCCAGCAGTTACGGAGGGCTGGGGCAGTTCTTC.

The sample holds one count of this clone. The rearrangement links TRBV27 to TRBJ1-6; TRBD1 aligns across 7 bases. V shed 7 bases and J 10 bases; nucleotides not matched to a gene: 10. Germline V gives CDR1 MNHEY, CDR2 SMNVEV (reference sequence). The CDR3 is 14 residues long. CDR3 residues: CASTTDNRGSPLHF. CDR3 bases: TGTGCCAGCACCACCGACAACAGGGGCTCACCCCTCCACTTT.

This clone was recorded a few times. The chain recombines TRBV7-8 with TRBJ1-2; D uncertain. Trimming pared 2 bases from V and 4 bases from J, leaving 8 bases between. Germline V gives CDR1 SGHVS, CDR2 FQNEAQ. The CDR3 loop spans 13 amino acids. The CDR3 protein is CASSLRESYGYTF. CDR3 sequence (DNA): TGTGCCAGCAGCTTACGGGAATCCTATGGCTACACCTTC.

This chain joins TRBV6-5 and TRBJ1-4, with a tentative D call TRBD1 (6 bases). The CDR3 totals 13 residues. Germline assignment: CDR1 MNHEY and CDR2 SVGAGI. Deletions cut 6 bases from V and 8 bases from J, with 13 bases between. The CDR3 DNA reads as TGTGCCAGCAGGTCAGGGGCCGAAGAAAAACTGTTTTTT. Translated, it gives CASRSGAEEKLFF.

The chain uses TRBV19 and TRBJ1-5, with TRBD1 matching 8 bases. Germline trimming cut 8 bases from V and 4 bases from J; bases unmatched to any gene: 7. The CDR3 is made up of 14 amino acids. Germline CDR1 is LNHDA and CDR2 is SQIVND (reference sequence). The CDR3 spells CASGGRGRNQPQHF. The CDR3 nucleotides read TGTGCCAGTGGCGGCAGGGGGCGGAATCAGCCCCAGCATTTT.

V is TRBV10-3 and J is TRBJ2-2; TRBD1 might be the D (5 bases). CDR1 is ENHRY, CDR2 SYGVKD, per germline. The V end lost 6 bases, the J end lost 3 bases, and 11 bases lay between the germline ends. This CDR3 has 14 residues. In DNA form, the CDR3 reads TGTGCCATCAGGAGCGACAGCGACACCGGGGAGCTGTTTTTT. Its protein is CAIRSDSDTGELFF.